The clone carrying this T cell receptor beta chain was detected only a few times. With 3 bases removed from V and 11 bases from J, the gap between germline ends came to 10 bases. Germline V CDR1 and CDR2: MDHEN, SYDVKM. The CDR3 covers 12 residues. The data derive from a study of blood T cell repertoires in COVID-19. Here immunoSEQ multiplex PCR was the method, and the copy in TCRdb shows in-frame clones only, minus some. The sample holds 300,000 to 400,000 clones; over 75% are singletons and the top ten take more than 0.85%. Allocation to cohorts depended on clinical history reported by the participants.

This TCR was recovered from a woman younger than 45 with acute COVID-19. Sequencing was carried out using PBMCs or T cells enriched from blood (not recorded which). V and J are TRBV28 and TRBJ1-4; D is unresolved. The CDR3 DNA reads TGTGCCAGCAGTTTTATCTCGGGGAAACTGTTTTTT. The encoded protein is CASSFISGKLFF.